This passage covers 10 T cell receptor beta chains from one sample sequenced in a study of response to subunit inactivated influenza vaccine listed by TCRdb under 2018. Receptors were amplified or captured by RT-PCR. TCRdb names Illumina HiSeq 2500 as the instrument used. TCRdb took the public reads, trimmed them with fastp at Q25, ran MiXCR for clone calling and kept in-frame beta chains. Entries are consolidated by CDR3 protein sequence, retaining the most common genes and DNA. Recorded for this sample are about 520,000 distinct CDR3 sequences; around 7.7% of them occurred a single time. In total, the top ten clones hold under 15% of the sample. Sample: PBMCs from blood, taken roughly 24 months after vaccination. All receptors derive from a man aged 50-75 years who received an inactivated influenza vaccine. Donor details come from another sample of the same person, matched by shared clones.

This clonotype has a count of ten or more. The rearrangement uses TRBV15 and TRBJ2-2; D remains unclear. This CDR3 comprises 11 residues. With 4 bases removed from V and 5 bases from J, the gap between germline ends came to 2 bases. The germline V gene has CDR1 LNHNV and CDR2 YYDKDF (reference sequence). The CDR3 DNA sequence: TGTGCCACCAGCATTACCGGGGAGCTGTTTTTT. As protein: CATSITGELFF.

This clonotype was seen more than once but under ten times. The CDR3 loop reads CASSPGHVGGYTF. CDR3 in DNA: TGTGCCAGCAGCCCGGGACATGTCGGGGGCTACACCTTC. The V call is TRBV7-2, the J call TRBJ1-2; tentative D call: TRBD1 (6 bases). Trimming left V 5 bases short and J 8 bases short, with 15 bases between. Germline V gives CDR1 SGHTA, CDR2 FQGNSA. The CDR3 loop spans 13 amino acids.

Many counts were recorded for this clonotype. The rearrangement links TRBV20-1 to TRBJ1-1, with a tentative D call TRBD1 (6 bases). This CDR3 comprises 15 residues. V was clipped by 4 bases and J by 7 bases, with 22 bases between them. Germline assignment: CDR1 DFQATT and CDR2 SNEGSKA (reference sequence). The CDR3 region has the DNA TGCAGTGCTAACCCTCAGGGGTCCCTGCGGGATGAAGCTTTCTTT. Translation gives CSANPQGSLRDEAFF.

The gene calls are TRBV7-3 and TRBJ2-1, with D possibly being TRBD1 (6 bases). Trimming left V 5 bases short and J 2 bases short, with 19 bases between. Germline V gene sequence: CDR1 SGHTA, CDR2 FQGTGA. The CDR3 runs to 17 residues. CDR3 region: CASSPNPGAPTYNEQFF. In DNA, the CDR3 is TGTGCCAGCAGCCCCAACCCAGGGGCGCCTACCTACAATGAGCAGTTCTTC. Combining the CDR3 with reference TRBV7-3 and TRBJ2-1 gives the whole variable domain GAGVSQTPSNKVTEKGKYVELRCDPISGHTALYWYRQSLGQGPEFLIYFQGTGAADDSGLPNDRFFAVRPEGSVSTLKIQRTERGDSAVYLCASSPNPGAPTYNEQFFGPGTRLTVL.

This sequence joins TRBV7-2 and TRBJ1-2, with no clear D. The CDR3 covers 14 residues. The V end was cut by 1 base, the J end by 1 base, with 7 bases between. Germline-derived CDR1 and CDR2 are SGHTA and FQGNSA. As DNA, the CDR3 is TGTGCCAGCAGCTTAGATTTGAGTAACTATGGCTACACCTTC. It yields the protein CASSLDLSNYGYTF. Drawing the rest from reference TRBV7-2 and TRBJ1-2, the complete variable domain is GAGVSQSPSNKVTEKGKDVELRCDPISGHTALYWYRQSLGQGLEFLIYFQGNSAPDKSGLPSDRFSAERTGGSVSTLTIQRTQQEDSAVYLCASSLDLSNYGYTFGSGTRLTVV.

Only one count was recorded for this clonotype. The V call is TRBV7-3, the J call TRBJ2-4, with D possibly TRBD2 on 6 matching bases. This CDR3 region has 15 residues. The V end lost 2 bases, the J end lost 5 bases, and 13 bases lay between the germline ends. The V gene's germline CDR1 is SGHTA and CDR2 FQGTGA. CDR3 sequence (DNA): TGTGCCAGCAGCTTACTTGGGGGGAGCCAAAACATTCAGTACTTC. Amino acid sequence: CASSLLGGSQNIQYF.

The V and J genes are TRBV30 and TRBJ2-7, with D perhaps assigned TRBD1 or TRBD2 (5 bases each). The ends were cut back, 1 base at V and 2 bases at J, with 12 bases in the middle. The CDR3 covers 14 residues. From germline, CDR1 is GTSNPN and CDR2 SVGIG (reference sequence). The CDR3 coding sequence is TGTGCCTGGAGTGCCCCGGGACCGACCTACGAGCAGTACTTC. Translated: CAWSAPGPTYEQYF.

This clonotype was seen more than once but under ten times. The chain links TRBV30 to TRBJ2-2; TRBD1 is a possible D gene (5 bases). Germline V gives CDR1 GTSNPN, CDR2 SVGIG (reference sequence). CDR3 length: 12 amino acids. Trimming cost V 8 bases and J 6 bases, with 13 bases left between them. CDR3 region: CARVETAGELFF. The CDR3 DNA reads TGTGCCCGCGTTGAGACAGCCGGGGAGCTGTTTTTT.

The chain carries TRBV6-2 or TRBV6-3 and TRBJ2-4; D unclear. The CDR3 runs to 15 residues. Germline V gives CDR1 MNHEY, CDR2 SVGEGT. Trimming cost V 2 bases and J 0 bases, with 8 bases left between them. CDR3 region: CASSYGPIAKNIQYF. In DNA, the CDR3 is TGTGCCAGCAGTTACGGACCTATAGCCAAAAACATTCAGTACTTC.

At least ten counts were recorded for this clonotype. As DNA, the CDR3 is TGCAGTGCTAGGGCAGGGGCCTACGAGCAGTACTTC. Its translation: CSARAGAYEQYF. This chain uses TRBV20-1 with TRBJ2-7, with D possibly matching TRBD1 (6 bases). Per germline, CDR1 DFQATT and CDR2 SNEGSKA (reference sequence). This CDR3 has 12 amino acids. V lost 3 bases to trimming and J lost 2 bases, with 8 bases between them.